The source of this T cell receptor (beta chain) is a study of pediatric ulcerative colitis. One to two pinch biopsies were taken from the rectum during colonoscopy. CDR1 is SGHVS and CDR2 is FNYEAQ in the germline V gene. The CDR3 runs 15 residues. Trimming removed 2 bases from V and 10 bases from J, with 15 bases in between. Sequencing used immunoSEQ multiplex PCR; TCRdb keeps in-frame clones, though not all of them. The sample lists around 40,000 clones, roughly 70% occurring once. The TCR sequence derives from a boy younger than 18 with severe ulcerative colitis. The sequencing input was gut tissue. The chain carries TRBV7-6 and TRBJ1-6; D ambiguous. For the CDR3, the DNA is TGTGCCAGCAGCTTATACGAGGGATCGAGATCACCCCTCCACTTT. This translates into CASSLYEGSRSPLHF.